These T cell receptor beta chains were read from a single sample in a study of response to subunit inactivated influenza vaccine. TCRdb reanalysed the RT-PCR reads using MiXCR and keeps one entry per CDR3 protein. Of a few hundred thousand distinct CDR3 sequences listed, 21% are singletons. The material was PBMCs from blood, obtained less than 22 months after vaccination. Receptors were obtained from a man between 50 and 75 years old who received an inactivated influenza vaccine. Both conserved end residues are part of each CDR3. Each record gives: clone size, D gene, V gene, J gene, CDR3 protein, CDR3 DNA. The D gene is left open where the match is weak. Only part of the rows carry a size: once, few, many, or a class if the clone is expanded.

clone_size: NA; d_call: NA; v_call: TRBV11-3; j_call: TRBJ1-6; cdr3_aa: CASSLGYNSALHF; cdr3_nt: TGTGCCAGCAGCCTCGGTTATAATTCAGCCCTCCACTTT
clone_size: many; d_call: TRBD1; v_call: TRBV11-3; j_call: TRBJ1-5; cdr3_aa: CASSSPGQGPSDQPQHF; cdr3_nt: TGTGCCAGCAGCTCCCCGGGACAGGGGCCTAGCGATCAGCCCCAGCATTTT
clone_size: few; d_call: NA; v_call: TRBV29-1; j_call: TRBJ1-3; cdr3_aa: CSVLGRRSGNTIYF; cdr3_nt: TGCAGCGTGCTCGGACGGCGCTCTGGAAACACCATATATTTT
clone_size: NA; d_call: NA; v_call: TRBV7-2; j_call: TRBJ2-4; cdr3_aa: CASSLAGERGKQYF; cdr3_nt: TGTGCCAGCAGCTTAGCGGGGGAGAGGGGGAAACAGTACTTC
clone_size: few; d_call: TRBD1; v_call: TRBV20-1; j_call: TRBJ2-7; cdr3_aa: CSLRGPRDRAQEQYF; cdr3_nt: TGCAGTCTTAGGGGGCCCCGGGACAGGGCCCAAGAGCAGTACTTC
clone_size: NA; d_call: NA; v_call: TRBV6-5; j_call: TRBJ2-1; cdr3_aa: CASRRENEQFF; cdr3_nt: TGTGCCAGCAGACGCGAGAATGAGCAGTTCTTC
clone_size: few; d_call: TRBD1; v_call: TRBV4-2; j_call: TRBJ1-2; cdr3_aa: CASRSVGRNRDSHNYGYTF; cdr3_nt: TGTGCCAGCCGTAGCGTGGGAAGGAACCGGGACAGTCATAACTATGGCTACACCTTC
clone_size: NA; d_call: NA; v_call: TRBV25-1; j_call: TRBJ2-7; cdr3_aa: CASEGHQSYEQYF; cdr3_nt: TGTGCCAGCGAGGGACACCAATCCTACGAGCAGTACTTC
clone_size: NA; d_call: NA; v_call: TRBV5-1; j_call: TRBJ1-2; cdr3_aa: CASSRTRGTGGYTF; cdr3_nt: TGCGCCAGCAGCCGAACTCGGGGGACGGGAGGCTACACCTTC
clone_size: few; d_call: TRBD1; v_call: TRBV2; j_call: TRBJ2-7; cdr3_aa: CASSDMDRGYEQYF; cdr3_nt: TGTGCCAGCAGTGATATGGACAGGGGTTACGAGCAGTACTTC
clone_size: many; d_call: TRBD1; v_call: TRBV20-1; j_call: TRBJ1-6; cdr3_aa: CSASPGQGTSPLHF; cdr3_nt: TGCAGTGCTTCTCCGGGACAGGGGACTTCACCCCTCCACTTT
clone_size: few; d_call: NA; v_call: TRBV20-1; j_call: TRBJ2-1; cdr3_aa: CSARDRKKSSYNEQFF; cdr3_nt: TGCAGTGCTAGAGATCGCAAGAAAAGCTCCTACAATGAGCAGTTCTTC
clone_size: NA; d_call: TRBD2; v_call: TRBV5-1; j_call: TRBJ2-2; cdr3_aa: CASSFGTSVNTGELFF; cdr3_nt: TGCGCCAGCAGCTTCGGGACTAGCGTGAACACCGGGGAGCTGTTTTTT
clone_size: few; d_call: NA; v_call: TRBV12-3/TRBV12-4; j_call: TRBJ2-7; cdr3_aa: CASSFTQGYEQYF; cdr3_nt: TGTGCCAGCAGTTTTACCCAGGGCTACGAGCAGTACTTC
clone_size: NA; d_call: TRBD1; v_call: TRBV4-2; j_call: TRBJ2-2; cdr3_aa: CASSQDILGQGWYDTGELFF; cdr3_nt: TGTGCCAGCAGCCAAGATATATTGGGACAGGGGTGGTACGACACCGGGGAGCTGTTTTTT
clone_size: few; d_call: TRBD1; v_call: TRBV20-1; j_call: TRBJ1-2; cdr3_aa: CSQETGFHSYGYTF; cdr3_nt: TGCAGTCAAGAGACAGGGTTTCATAGCTATGGCTACACCTTC
clone_size: many; d_call: NA; v_call: TRBV29-1; j_call: TRBJ1-5; cdr3_aa: CSVGLGINGQPQHF; cdr3_nt: TGCAGCGTTGGTCTGGGGATCAACGGTCAGCCCCAGCATTTT
clone_size: NA; d_call: TRBD2; v_call: TRBV9; j_call: TRBJ2-5; cdr3_aa: CASSVGLQQETQYF; cdr3_nt: TGTGCCAGCAGCGTGGGACTACAACAAGAGACCCAGTACTTC
clone_size: NA; d_call: TRBD2; v_call: TRBV7-2; j_call: TRBJ2-3; cdr3_aa: CASSPTSGKTDTQYF; cdr3_nt: TGTGCCAGCAGCCCCACTAGCGGGAAAACAGATACGCAGTATTTT
clone_size: NA; d_call: NA; v_call: TRBV20-1; j_call: TRBJ2-5; cdr3_aa: CSARSRRETQYF; cdr3_nt: TGCAGTGCCCGAAGCCGCAGGGAGACCCAGTACTTC
clone_size: many; d_call: TRBD1; v_call: TRBV29-1; j_call: TRBJ2-1; cdr3_aa: CSVDMDRGYNEQFF; cdr3_nt: TGCAGCGTTGATATGGACAGGGGATACAATGAGCAGTTCTTC
clone_size: few; d_call: NA; v_call: TRBV29-1; j_call: TRBJ2-7; cdr3_aa: CSAEDTSYEQYF; cdr3_nt: TGCAGCGCCGAGGACACCTCCTACGAGCAGTACTTC
clone_size: NA; d_call: NA; v_call: TRBV30; j_call: TRBJ2-1; cdr3_aa: CAWSAGPNEQFF; cdr3_nt: TGTGCCTGGAGTGCAGGTCCGAATGAGCAGTTCTTC
clone_size: NA; d_call: NA; v_call: TRBV5-6; j_call: TRBJ1-5; cdr3_aa: CASSQISVINQPQHF; cdr3_nt: TGTGCCAGCAGCCAGATTTCGGTGATCAATCAGCCCCAGCATTTT
clone_size: few; d_call: NA; v_call: TRBV5-1; j_call: TRBJ2-2; cdr3_aa: CASSYPGRTNTGELFF; cdr3_nt: TGCGCCAGCAGCTACCCGGGACGGACAAACACCGGGGAGCTGTTTTTT
clone_size: NA; d_call: NA; v_call: TRBV20-1; j_call: TRBJ2-1; cdr3_aa: CSASAVGQFF; cdr3_nt: TGCAGTGCTAGTGCAGTCGGGCAGTTCTTC
clone_size: many; d_call: NA; v_call: TRBV19; j_call: TRBJ1-4; cdr3_aa: CASETGMKKLFF; cdr3_nt: TGTGCCAGTGAAACAGGCATGAAAAAACTGTTTTTT
clone_size: NA; d_call: NA; v_call: TRBV15; j_call: TRBJ1-2; cdr3_aa: CATSSDLITPGGYTF; cdr3_nt: TGTGCCACCAGCAGCGACCTCATTACCCCTGGGGGCTACACCTTC
clone_size: few; d_call: NA; v_call: TRBV4-3; j_call: TRBJ1-5; cdr3_aa: CASSQDWIGAGSNQPQHF; cdr3_nt: TGCGCCAGCAGCCAAGATTGGATCGGCGCGGGGAGCAATCAGCCCCAGCATTTT
clone_size: few; d_call: NA; v_call: TRBV24-1; j_call: TRBJ2-1; cdr3_aa: CATSDLHPGHNEQFF; cdr3_nt: TGTGCCACCAGTGATTTGCATCCAGGACACAATGAGCAGTTCTTC
clone_size: few; d_call: NA; v_call: TRBV6-2/TRBV6-3; j_call: TRBJ1-1; cdr3_aa: CASSYSWGRLNTEAFF; cdr3_nt: TGTGCCAGCAGTTACTCGTGGGGCCGGCTGAACACTGAAGCTTTCTTT
clone_size: many; d_call: TRBD1; v_call: TRBV9; j_call: TRBJ1-3; cdr3_aa: CASSHTGGENTIYF; cdr3_nt: TGTGCCAGCAGCCACACAGGGGGCGAAAACACCATATATTTT
clone_size: few; d_call: TRBD2; v_call: TRBV2; j_call: TRBJ2-5; cdr3_aa: CASLKSGTSGSETQYF; cdr3_nt: TGTGCCAGCCTGAAGTCCGGGACTAGCGGGTCGGAGACCCAGTACTTC
clone_size: NA; d_call: NA; v_call: TRBV7-6; j_call: TRBJ1-5; cdr3_aa: CASSLVSATNQPQHF; cdr3_nt: TGTGCCAGCAGCTTAGTGTCAGCTACCAATCAGCCCCAGCATTTT
clone_size: many; d_call: TRBD1; v_call: TRBV29-1; j_call: TRBJ1-5; cdr3_aa: CSVEIQGSNQPQHF; cdr3_nt: TGCAGCGTTGAAATACAGGGGAGCAATCAGCCCCAGCATTTT
clone_size: few; d_call: NA; v_call: TRBV12-3/TRBV12-4; j_call: TRBJ1-1; cdr3_aa: CASSRQLSTEAFF; cdr3_nt: TGTGCCAGCAGCCGACAGTTGAGCACTGAAGCTTTCTTT
clone_size: NA; d_call: TRBD2; v_call: TRBV12-3/TRBV12-4; j_call: TRBJ2-2; cdr3_aa: CASSLILLAGGAGELFF; cdr3_nt: TGTGCCAGCAGTCTAATACTACTAGCGGGGGGGGCCGGGGAGCTGTTTTTT
clone_size: NA; d_call: NA; v_call: TRBV27; j_call: TRBJ1-4; cdr3_aa: CASRNLLRYEKLFF; cdr3_nt: TGTGCCAGTCGGAACTTGCTGCGGTATGAAAAACTGTTTTTT
clone_size: many; d_call: NA; v_call: TRBV4-2; j_call: TRBJ1-5; cdr3_aa: CASSQGGVHSNQPQHF; cdr3_nt: TGTGCCAGCAGCCAAGGTGGAGTTCATAGCAATCAGCCCCAGCATTTT
clone_size: few; d_call: TRBD1; v_call: TRBV15; j_call: TRBJ1-3; cdr3_aa: CATSRGQLYSGNTIYF; cdr3_nt: TGTGCCACCAGCAGGGGACAGCTCTACTCTGGAAACACCATATATTTT
clone_size: few; d_call: TRBD1; v_call: TRBV6-1; j_call: TRBJ1-4; cdr3_aa: CASTPTGGTGEKLFF; cdr3_nt: TGTGCCAGCACCCCGACAGGGGGCACAGGTGAAAAACTGTTTTTT
clone_size: few; d_call: NA; v_call: TRBV7-9; j_call: TRBJ1-2; cdr3_aa: CASTAGGSYYGYTF; cdr3_nt: TGTGCCAGCACCGCCGGGGGGTCGTACTATGGCTACACCTTC
clone_size: many; d_call: NA; v_call: TRBV12-3/TRBV12-4; j_call: TRBJ1-2; cdr3_aa: CASSSLLAGYGYTF; cdr3_nt: TGTGCCAGCAGTTCCCTATTAGCTGGCTATGGCTACACCTTC
clone_size: NA; d_call: NA; v_call: TRBV7-8; j_call: TRBJ2-1; cdr3_aa: CASSSSGSGLSNEQFF; cdr3_nt: TGTGCCAGCAGCTCTTCAGGGAGCGGGCTAAGCAATGAGCAGTTCTTC
clone_size: NA; d_call: NA; v_call: TRBV6-6; j_call: TRBJ2-1; cdr3_aa: CASSYGTSEQFF; cdr3_nt: TGTGCCAGCAGTTACGGGACAAGTGAGCAGTTCTTC
clone_size: NA; d_call: NA; v_call: TRBV5-1; j_call: TRBJ2-7; cdr3_aa: CASSFGTPPYEQYF; cdr3_nt: TGCGCCAGCAGCTTCGGGACGCCCCCCTACGAGCAGTACTTC
clone_size: NA; d_call: NA; v_call: TRBV6-1; j_call: TRBJ2-5; cdr3_aa: CASSESGRETQYF; cdr3_nt: TGTGCCAGCAGTGAGAGCGGAAGAGAGACCCAGTACTTC
clone_size: NA; d_call: NA; v_call: TRBV4-1; j_call: TRBJ2-5; cdr3_aa: CASSQGPPGVVLQETQYF; cdr3_nt: TGCGCCAGCAGCCAAGGCCCCCCGGGAGTAGTCCTCCAAGAGACCCAGTACTTC